A single sample is the source of the 21 T cell receptor beta chains below, sequenced in a study of STAT3 mutations in large granular lymphocyte leukemia. General observations from the study: Every T-LGLL patient had at least one immunodominant TCRbeta clonotype.

The antigens of these receptors remain unknown. The method was immunoSEQ multiplex PCR; TCRdb's version includes in-frame clones alone and lacks a portion of them. The sample shows around 1,500 clones, about 78% of them seen only once. The sequenced sample consisted of peripheral blood mononuclear cells. All receptors come from a man over 45 with T-cell large granular lymphocyte leukemia. Some clones in this sample may be carry-over from other donors' samples.

The chain joins TRBV6-5 to TRBJ1-5, with D hard to call. The CDR3 is made up of 10 amino acids. V lost 9 bases, J lost 9 bases, and 9 bases lay in between. Germline CDR1 reads MNHEY; CDR2 reads SVGAGI. CDR3 coding DNA: TGTGCCAGTGGATGGATGCCCCAGCATTTT. Translation: CASGWMPQHF.

The gene calls are TRBV5-4 and TRBJ1-2; D may be TRBD1 (5 bases). V was clipped by 3 bases and J by 4 bases, with 7 bases between them. Germline loops: CDR1 SGHNT, CDR2 YYREEE (reference sequence). The CDR3 totals 12 residues. The CDR3 DNA is TGTGCCAGCAGCTACACAGGCTATGGCTACACCTTC. Translation gives CASSYTGYGYTF.

This chain links TRBV18 with TRBJ2-7, with D possibly matching TRBD2 (6 bases). Germline assignment: CDR1 KGHSH and CDR2 LQKENI. Trimming left V 3 bases short and J 7 bases short, with 16 bases between. The length of the CDR3 is 14 residues. The CDR3 spells CASSPPEGKEEQYF. Written as DNA, the CDR3 is TGTGCCAGCTCACCCCCGGAGGGAAAGGAGGAGCAGTACTTC.

V is TRBV5-1 and J is TRBJ2-7; D is unclear. This CDR3 contains 14 residues. V was cut by 0 bases and J by 6 bases, with 13 bases left in between. CDR1 SGHRS and CDR2 YFSETQ come from the germline V gene. CDR3 DNA: TGCGCCAGCAGCTTGGAAGGCCCCGGAACCGAGCAGTACTTC. Translated: CASSLEGPGTEQYF.

This clone came up a few times. The V call is TRBV10-3, the J call TRBJ1-5; the match to TRBD1 covers 7 bases. Looked up from germline, CDR1 is ENHRY and CDR2 is SYGVKD. The CDR3 runs 15 residues. Losses at the gene ends were 7 bases for V and 0 bases for J; bases not matched to a gene: 6. CDR3 region: CAITRDSYSNQPQHF. The CDR3 DNA follows: TGTGCCATCACCCGGGACAGTTATAGCAATCAGCCCCAGCATTTT.

There are a few counts of this clone. The V gene is TRBV7-9, the J gene TRBJ2-7; no clear D gene. V was shortened by 0 bases and J by 7 bases, with 10 bases between the two germline ends. Germline CDR1 SEHNR, CDR2 FQNEAQ (reference sequence). The CDR3 is made up of 13 amino acids. The CDR3 nucleotides are TGTGCCAGCAGCTTAGCGGGATCTTTGGAGCAGTACTTC. Amino acid sequence: CASSLAGSLEQYF. Filled out from reference TRBV7-9 and TRBJ2-7, the complete variable domain reads DTGVSQNPRHKITKRGQNVTFRCDPISEHNRLYWYRQTLGQGPEFLTYFQNEAQLEKSRLLSDRFSAERPKGSFSTLEIQRTEQGDSAMYLCASSLAGSLEQYFGPGTRLTVT.

V gene TRBV27 combines with J gene TRBJ2-7, with 7 bases aligning to TRBD1. V lost 6 bases and J lost 2; bases outside the gene matches: 7. Germline CDR1 MNHEY, CDR2 SMNVEV (reference sequence). This CDR3 comprises 14 residues. The CDR3 reads CASRTHRGTYEQYF. The CDR3 bases are TGTGCCAGCAGGACTCACAGGGGCACCTACGAGCAGTACTTC.

The J gene is TRBJ2-7, the V gene TRBV5-6; no reliable D call. Between the trimmed V and J ends, which lost 1 base and 6 bases, there was a span of 5 bases. This CDR3 is built from 11 residues. CDR1 and CDR2 from the germline V gene are SGHDT and YYEEEE. The CDR3 sequence: CASSLMGEQYF. The CDR3 bases are TGTGCCAGCAGCTTGATGGGCGAGCAGTACTTC.

This clone was found once. V and J are TRBV7-9 and TRBJ2-5; TRBD1 agrees at 11 bases. Germline lookup yields CDR1 SEHNR and CDR2 FQNEAQ (reference sequence). The J segment lost 5 bases and the V segment lost 8 bases, leaving 10 bases of the junction unmatched. This CDR3 comprises 15 residues. CDR3 DNA: TGTGCCAGCGAACGCCTCTGGACAGGGGGCGAGACCCAGTACTTC. Amino acid sequence: CASERLWTGGETQYF.

This chain links TRBV10-2 with TRBJ1-5, with D uncertain. Germline V gene sequence: CDR1 WSHSY, CDR2 SAAADI. The V end was cut by 3 bases, the J end by 4 bases, with 16 bases between. The CDR3 runs 16 residues. The CDR3 loop is CASSDSLRGRNQPQHF. The CDR3, as DNA: TGCGCCAGCAGTGACTCACTCCGGGGTCGTAATCAGCCCCAGCATTTT.

This chain joins TRBV7-9 and TRBJ2-1; D ambiguous. Germline V gene lookup returns CDR1 SEHNR and CDR2 FQNEAQ (reference sequence). The CDR3 contains 14 residues. Trimming took off 5 bases at V and 5 bases at J, with 13 bases between the two ends. CDR3 in DNA: TGTGCCAGCAGCCCCTCCCTAGGACACAATGAGCAGTTCTTC. This codes for CASSPSLGHNEQFF.

This chain links TRBV7-9 with TRBJ2-3; no reliable D call. Germline CDR1 SEHNR, CDR2 FQNEAQ (reference sequence). The CDR3 has 12 amino acids. V was clipped by 1 base and J by 8 bases, with 7 bases between them. The CDR3, as DNA: TGTGCCAGCAGCTTAGAATTCGTTACGCAGTATTTT. Its translation is CASSLEFVTQYF.

This sequence joins TRBV14 and TRBJ1-6; D unclear. Germline CDR1 and CDR2: SGHDN and FVKESK. Trimming removed 1 base at V and 5 bases at J, with 9 bases between. The CDR3 is 15 residues long. The CDR3, as DNA: TGTGCCAGCAGCCAAGCCGGCCGGAATAATTCACCCCTCCACTTT. It yields the protein CASSQAGRNNSPLHF. The variable domain in full, completed from reference TRBV14 and TRBJ1-6, reads EAGVTQFPSHSVIEKGQTVTLRCDPISGHDNLYWYRRVMGKEIKFLLHFVKESKQDESGMPNNRFLAERTGGTYSTLKVQPAELEDSGVYFCASSQAGRNNSPLHFGNGTRLTVT.

The rearrangement uses TRBV25-1 and TRBJ2-5; 12 nucleotides match TRBD2. The ends lost 0 bases at V and 1 base at J; junction bases unmatched: 3. CDR1 is MGHDK and CDR2 is SYGVNS in the germline V gene. There are 17 residues in the CDR3. CDR3 protein: CASSEYGTSGFQETQYF. The CDR3, as DNA: TGTGCCAGCAGTGAATACGGGACTAGCGGGTTCCAAGAGACCCAGTACTTC.

The chain employs TRBV29-1 and TRBJ2-3; D ambiguous. Germline values: CDR1 SQVTM, CDR2 ANQGSEA. V was clipped by 6 bases and J by 6 bases, with 10 bases between them. CDR3 length: 11 residues. The DNA of the CDR3 is TGCAGCGTCGTAGGTGGTGATACGCAGTATTTT. Protein: CSVVGGDTQYF.

The rearrangement links TRBV21-1 to TRBJ1-5; the DNA was not used to check the table's D call, TRBD1. TRBV21-1 is a pseudogene. The CDR3 loop spans 15 amino acids. In nucleotides, the CDR3 is TGTGCCAGCAGCCGACGGGACAGGGGTCGGCAGCCCCAGCATTTT. Translation: CASSRRDRGRQPQHF.

V and J are TRBV5-1 and TRBJ1-6; 9 nucleotides line up with TRBD1. This CDR3 contains 15 residues. Per germline, CDR1 SGHRS and CDR2 YFSETQ. With V trimmed by 0 bases and J by 6 bases, 1 base remained unmatched. The CDR3 nucleotides read TGCGCCAGCAGCTTGGGGGACAGGGTTAATTCACCCCTCCACTTT. Translation gives CASSLGDRVNSPLHF. Drawing the rest from reference TRBV5-1 and TRBJ1-6, the complete variable domain is KAGVTQTPRYLIKTRGQQVTLSCSPISGHRSVSWYQQTPGQGLQFLFEYFSETQRNKGNFPGRFSGRQFSNSRSEMNVSTLELGDSALYLCASSLGDRVNSPLHFGNGTRLTVT.

This chain links TRBV5-1 with TRBJ2-7; D is unclear. V lost 5 bases to trimming and J lost 5 bases, with 11 bases between them. Germline CDR1 reads SGHRS; CDR2 reads YFSETQ. The CDR3 consists of 12 residues. The CDR3 bases are TGCGCCAGCAGAGGGATCGGCAACGAGCAGTACTTC. This translates into CASRGIGNEQYF.

Only one count was recorded for this clone. The chain uses TRBV4-2 and TRBJ2-1; TRBD2 might be the D (5 bases). Trimming took 7 bases from V and 4 from J, leaving 17 bases between them. Germline CDR1 is LGHNA and CDR2 is YNFKEQ. The CDR3 runs 15 residues. CDR3 sequence (DNA): TGTGCCAGCACCCAGCGGCCCCCTATATACAATGAGCAGTTCTTC. It translates to CASTQRPPIYNEQFF.

This clone was observed once. CDR3 DNA: TGTGCCAGTAGTGGGACAGGGGGACTCGATCAGCCCCAGCATTTT. It is translated as CASSGTGGLDQPQHF. The chain is built from TRBV19 and TRBJ1-5; TRBD1 aligns across 11 bases. The CDR3 consists of 15 residues. After removal of 5 bases from V and 5 bases from J, the junction contained 5 bases not matched to a gene. Germline CDR1 and CDR2: LNHDA and SQIVND (reference sequence).

The CDR3 DNA reads TGTGCCAGCAGCGTAGGGACCAGCGCGGCCCAAGATACGCAGTATTTT. Residues: CASSVGTSAAQDTQYF. The rearrangement joins TRBV9 to TRBJ2-3; no firm D call. The ends were cut back, 0 bases at V and 5 bases at J, with 16 bases in the middle. The CDR3 has 16 amino acids. CDR1 is SGDLS and CDR2 is YYNGEE in the germline V gene.